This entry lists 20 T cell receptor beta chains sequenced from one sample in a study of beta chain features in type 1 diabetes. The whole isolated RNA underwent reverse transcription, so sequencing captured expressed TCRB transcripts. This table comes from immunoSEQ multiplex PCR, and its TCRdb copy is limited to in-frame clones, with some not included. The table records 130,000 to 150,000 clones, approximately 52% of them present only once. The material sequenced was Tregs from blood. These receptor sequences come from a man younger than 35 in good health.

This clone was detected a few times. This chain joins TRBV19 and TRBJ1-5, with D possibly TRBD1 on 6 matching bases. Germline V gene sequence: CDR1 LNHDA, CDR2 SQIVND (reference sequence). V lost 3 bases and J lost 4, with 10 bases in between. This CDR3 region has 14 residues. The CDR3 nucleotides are TGTGCCAGTAGTATGGTTACAGGGAATCAGCCCCAGCATTTT. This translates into CASSMVTGNQPQHF.

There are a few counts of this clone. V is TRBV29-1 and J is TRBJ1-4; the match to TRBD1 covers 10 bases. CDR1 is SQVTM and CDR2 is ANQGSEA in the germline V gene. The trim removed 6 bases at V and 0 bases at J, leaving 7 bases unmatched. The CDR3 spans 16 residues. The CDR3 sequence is CSVPGQGYATNEKLFF. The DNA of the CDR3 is TGCAGCGTCCCGGGACAGGGGTACGCAACTAATGAAAAACTGTTTTTT.

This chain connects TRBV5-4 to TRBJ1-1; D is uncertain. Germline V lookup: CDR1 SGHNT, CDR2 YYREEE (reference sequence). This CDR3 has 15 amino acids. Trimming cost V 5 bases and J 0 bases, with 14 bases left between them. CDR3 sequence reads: CASSPAGGMNTEAFF. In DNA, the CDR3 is TGTGCCAGCAGTCCCGCCGGAGGCATGAACACTGAAGCTTTCTTT.

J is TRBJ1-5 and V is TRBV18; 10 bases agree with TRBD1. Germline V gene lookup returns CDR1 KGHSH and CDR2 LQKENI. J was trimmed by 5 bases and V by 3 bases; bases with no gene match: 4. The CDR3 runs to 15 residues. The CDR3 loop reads CASSPGTGVDQPQHF. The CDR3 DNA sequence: TGTGCCAGCTCACCGGGGACAGGGGTAGATCAGCCCCAGCATTTT. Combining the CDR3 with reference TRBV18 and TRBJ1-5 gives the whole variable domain NAGVMQNPRHLVRRRGQEARLRCSPMKGHSHVYWYRQLPEEGLKFMVYLQKENIIDESGMPKERFSAEFPKEGPSILRIQQVVRGDSAAYFCASSPGTGVDQPQHFGDGTRLSIL.

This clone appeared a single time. The chain's CDR3 is CASSPPTSGRTDTQYF. CDR3 DNA: TGTGCCAGCAGTCCACCAACTAGCGGGAGAACAGATACGCAGTATTTT. The rearrangement uses TRBV27 and TRBJ2-3, with 11 bases that match TRBD2. The V gene's germline CDR1 is MNHEY and CDR2 SMNVEV (reference sequence). J gave up 3 bases and V 5 bases, and 7 bases lay outside the gene matches. The CDR3 consists of 16 residues.

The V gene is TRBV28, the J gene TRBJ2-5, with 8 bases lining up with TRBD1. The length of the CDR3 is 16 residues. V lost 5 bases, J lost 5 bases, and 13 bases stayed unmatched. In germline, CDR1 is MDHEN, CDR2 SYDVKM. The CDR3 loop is CASSILTGGSLETQYF. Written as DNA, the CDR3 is TGTGCCAGCAGTATTCTTACAGGGGGGAGTCTGGAGACCCAGTACTTC.

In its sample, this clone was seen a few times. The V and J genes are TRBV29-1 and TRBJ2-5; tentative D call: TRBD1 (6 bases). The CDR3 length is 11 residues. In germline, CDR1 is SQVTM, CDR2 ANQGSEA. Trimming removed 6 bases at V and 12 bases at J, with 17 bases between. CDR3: CSVELTGPKYF. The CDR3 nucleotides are TGCAGCGTCGAACTGACAGGCCCCAAGTACTTC.

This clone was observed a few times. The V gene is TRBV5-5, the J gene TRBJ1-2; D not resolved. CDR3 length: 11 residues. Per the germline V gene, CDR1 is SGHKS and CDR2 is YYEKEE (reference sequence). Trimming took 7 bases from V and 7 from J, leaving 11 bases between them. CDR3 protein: CASFREGGYTF. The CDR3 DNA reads TGTGCCAGCTTTCGGGAGGGTGGCTACACCTTC.

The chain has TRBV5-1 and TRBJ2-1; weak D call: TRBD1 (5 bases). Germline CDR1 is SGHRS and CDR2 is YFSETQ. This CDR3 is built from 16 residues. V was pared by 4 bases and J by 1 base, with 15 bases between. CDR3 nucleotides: TGCGCCAGCAGCCGAACGACAGTATCGTCCTACAATGAGCAGTTCTTC. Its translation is CASSRTTVSSYNEQFF.

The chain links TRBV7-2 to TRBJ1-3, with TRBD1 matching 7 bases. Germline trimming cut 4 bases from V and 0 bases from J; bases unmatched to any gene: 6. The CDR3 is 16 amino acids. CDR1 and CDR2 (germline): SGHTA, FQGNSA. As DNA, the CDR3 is TGTGCCAGCAGCTCCCCAGGGGGGAGCTCTGGAAACACCATATATTTT. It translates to CASSSPGGSSGNTIYF.

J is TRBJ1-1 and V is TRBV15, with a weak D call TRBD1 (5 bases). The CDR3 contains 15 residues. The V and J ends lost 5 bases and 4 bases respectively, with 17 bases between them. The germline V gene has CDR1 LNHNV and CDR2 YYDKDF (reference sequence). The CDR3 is CATSPGRGITTEAFF. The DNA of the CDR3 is TGTGCCACCAGCCCAGGGCGGGGGATTACCACTGAAGCTTTCTTT.

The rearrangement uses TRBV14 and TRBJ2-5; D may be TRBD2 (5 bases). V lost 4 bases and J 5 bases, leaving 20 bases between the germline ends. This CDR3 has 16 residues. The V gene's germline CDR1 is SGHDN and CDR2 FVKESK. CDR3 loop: CASSRLLPGRWETQYF. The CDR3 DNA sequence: TGTGCCAGCAGCCGACTCCTGCCGGGGAGATGGGAGACCCAGTACTTC.

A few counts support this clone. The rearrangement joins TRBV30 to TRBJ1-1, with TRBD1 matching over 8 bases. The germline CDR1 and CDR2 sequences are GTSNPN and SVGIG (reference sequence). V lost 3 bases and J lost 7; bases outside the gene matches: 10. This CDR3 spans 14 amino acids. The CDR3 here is CAWRPITGGVEAFF. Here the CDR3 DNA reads TGTGCCTGGAGACCTATCACAGGGGGGGTTGAAGCTTTCTTT.

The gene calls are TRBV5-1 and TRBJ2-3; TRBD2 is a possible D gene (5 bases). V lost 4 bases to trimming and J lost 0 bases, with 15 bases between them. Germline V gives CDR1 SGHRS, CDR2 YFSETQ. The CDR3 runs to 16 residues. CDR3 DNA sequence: TGCGCCAGCAGCCCCCCCTCTAGCCTTAGCACAGATACGCAGTATTTT. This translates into CASSPPSSLSTDTQYF.

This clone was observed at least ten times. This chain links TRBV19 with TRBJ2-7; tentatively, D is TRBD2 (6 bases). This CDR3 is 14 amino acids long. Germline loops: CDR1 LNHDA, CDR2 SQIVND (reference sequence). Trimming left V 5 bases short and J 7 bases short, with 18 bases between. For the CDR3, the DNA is TGTGCCAGTAGTTTTGGGTCGGGAGCTGAAGAGCAGTACTTC. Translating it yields CASSFGSGAEEQYF.

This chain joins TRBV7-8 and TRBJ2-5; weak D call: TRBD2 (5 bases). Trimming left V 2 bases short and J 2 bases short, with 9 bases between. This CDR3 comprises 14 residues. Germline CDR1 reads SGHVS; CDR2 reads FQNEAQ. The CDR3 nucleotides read TGTGCCAGCAGCTTATTTAGCGAACAAGAGACCCAGTACTTC. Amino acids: CASSLFSEQETQYF.

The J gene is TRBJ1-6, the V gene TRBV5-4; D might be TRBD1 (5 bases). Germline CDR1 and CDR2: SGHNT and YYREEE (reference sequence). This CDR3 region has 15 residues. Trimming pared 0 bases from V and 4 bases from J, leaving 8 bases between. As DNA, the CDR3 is TGTGCCAGCAGCTTGGAGGGGTGGTATAATTCACCCCTCCACTTT. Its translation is CASSLEGWYNSPLHF.

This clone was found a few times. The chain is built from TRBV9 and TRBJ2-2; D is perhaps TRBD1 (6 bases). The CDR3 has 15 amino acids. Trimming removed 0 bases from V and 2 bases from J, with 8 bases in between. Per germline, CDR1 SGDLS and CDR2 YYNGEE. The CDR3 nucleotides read TGTGCCAGCAGCGTAGTGGGGACAAACACCGGGGAGCTGTTTTTT. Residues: CASSVVGTNTGELFF. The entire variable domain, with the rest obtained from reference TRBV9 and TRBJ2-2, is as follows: DSGVTQTPKHLITATGQRVTLRCSPRSGDLSVYWYQQSLDQGLQFLIQYYNGEERAKGNILERFSAQQFPDLHSELNLSSLELGDSALYFCASSVVGTNTGELFFGEGSRLTVL.

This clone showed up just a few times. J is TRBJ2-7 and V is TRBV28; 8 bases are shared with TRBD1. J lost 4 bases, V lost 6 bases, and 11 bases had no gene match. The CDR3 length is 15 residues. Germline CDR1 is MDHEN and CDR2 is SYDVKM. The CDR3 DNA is TGTGCCAGCAGCTCTCCGACAGGGGCTAGATACGAGCAGTACTTC. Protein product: CASSSPTGARYEQYF.

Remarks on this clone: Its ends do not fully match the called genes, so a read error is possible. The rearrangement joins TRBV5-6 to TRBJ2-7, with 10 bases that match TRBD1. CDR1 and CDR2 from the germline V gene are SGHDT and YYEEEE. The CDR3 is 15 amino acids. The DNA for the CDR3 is TGTGTCAGCAGCTGGGGACAGGGGTTCTCCTACGAGCAGTACTTC. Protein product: CVSSWGQGFSYEQYF.